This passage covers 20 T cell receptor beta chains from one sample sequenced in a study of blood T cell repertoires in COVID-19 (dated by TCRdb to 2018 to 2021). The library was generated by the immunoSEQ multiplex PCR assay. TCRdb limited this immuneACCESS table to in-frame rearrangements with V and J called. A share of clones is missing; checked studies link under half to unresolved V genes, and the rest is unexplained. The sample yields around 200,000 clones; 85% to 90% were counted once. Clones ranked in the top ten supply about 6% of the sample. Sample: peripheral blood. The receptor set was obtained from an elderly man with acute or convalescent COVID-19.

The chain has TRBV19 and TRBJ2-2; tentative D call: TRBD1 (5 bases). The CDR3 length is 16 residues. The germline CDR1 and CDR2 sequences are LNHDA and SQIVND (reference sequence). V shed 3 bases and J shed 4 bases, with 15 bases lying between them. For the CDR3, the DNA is TGTGCCAGTAGTATCTCCAGGGCCGCGGTCACCGGGGAGCTGTTTTTT. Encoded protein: CASSISRAAVTGELFF.

DNA for the CDR3: TGTGCCAGCAGTTCTTCCCCTACTGAAGCTTTCTTT. Protein product: CASSSSPTEAFF. The rearrangement links TRBV28 to TRBJ1-1; the D is unclear. Germline V lookup: CDR1 MDHEN, CDR2 SYDVKM. The V end was cut by 4 bases, the J end by 5 bases, with 8 bases between. The CDR3 is 12 amino acids.

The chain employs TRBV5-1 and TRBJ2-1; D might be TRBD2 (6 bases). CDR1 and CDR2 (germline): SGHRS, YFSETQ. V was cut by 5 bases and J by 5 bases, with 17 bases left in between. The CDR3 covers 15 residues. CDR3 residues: CASRPSAGPNNEQFF. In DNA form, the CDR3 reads TGCGCCAGCAGACCCTCTGCGGGGCCCAACAATGAGCAGTTCTTC.

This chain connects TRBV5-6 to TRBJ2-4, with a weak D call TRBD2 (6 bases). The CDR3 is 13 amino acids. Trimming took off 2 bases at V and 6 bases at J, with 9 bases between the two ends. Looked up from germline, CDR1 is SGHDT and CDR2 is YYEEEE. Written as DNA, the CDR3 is TGTGCCAGCAGCTTAACGGGACTAAACATTCAGTACTTC. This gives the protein CASSLTGLNIQYF.

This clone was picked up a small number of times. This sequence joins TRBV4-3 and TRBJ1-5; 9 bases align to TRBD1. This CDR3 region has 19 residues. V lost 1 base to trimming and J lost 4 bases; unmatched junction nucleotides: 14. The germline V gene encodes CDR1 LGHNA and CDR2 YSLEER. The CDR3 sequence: CASSQAGPTGGRVNQPQHF. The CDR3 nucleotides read TGCGCCAGCAGCCAAGCGGGTCCGACAGGGGGGCGCGTAAATCAGCCCCAGCATTTT.

As DNA, the CDR3 is TGTGCCAGTGGAAATACAGGGAGCACTGAAGCTTTCTTT. It is translated as CASGNTGSTEAFF. J is TRBJ1-1 and V is TRBV19; D is possibly TRBD1 (6 bases). The CDR3 length is 13 residues. Germline lookup yields CDR1 LNHDA and CDR2 SQIVND (reference sequence). Trimming took 8 bases from V and 4 from J, leaving 14 bases between them.

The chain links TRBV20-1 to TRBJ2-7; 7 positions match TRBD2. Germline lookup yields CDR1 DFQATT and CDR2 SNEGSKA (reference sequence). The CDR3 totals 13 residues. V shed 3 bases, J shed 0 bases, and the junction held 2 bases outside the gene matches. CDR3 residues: CSASGGSSYEQYF. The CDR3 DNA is TGCAGTGCTAGTGGCGGGAGCTCCTACGAGCAGTACTTC.

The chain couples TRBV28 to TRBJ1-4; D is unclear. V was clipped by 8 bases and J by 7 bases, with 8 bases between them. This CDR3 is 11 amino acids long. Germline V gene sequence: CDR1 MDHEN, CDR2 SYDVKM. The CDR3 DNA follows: TGTGCCAGCTCTGTTCTTGAAAAACTGTTTTTT. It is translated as CASSVLEKLFF.

The chain's CDR3 is CASSSGTTSVRGYTF. CDR3 DNA sequence: TGTGCCAGCAGCTCCGGGACAACTAGCGTTCGTGGCTACACCTTC. V usage is TRBV5-6 and J usage is TRBJ1-2, with a weak D call TRBD1 (6 bases). The germline V and J ends were trimmed by 3 bases and 7 bases, with 19 bases remaining between them. This CDR3 has 15 residues. Germline values: CDR1 SGHDT, CDR2 YYEEEE.

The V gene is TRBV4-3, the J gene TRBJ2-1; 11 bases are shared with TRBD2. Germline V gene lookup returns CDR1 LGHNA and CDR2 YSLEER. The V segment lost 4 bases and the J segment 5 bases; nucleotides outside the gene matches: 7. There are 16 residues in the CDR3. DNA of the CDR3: TGCGCCAGCAGCCGCAAAACTAGCGGGAGTCACAATGAGCAGTTCTTC. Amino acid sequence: CASSRKTSGSHNEQFF.

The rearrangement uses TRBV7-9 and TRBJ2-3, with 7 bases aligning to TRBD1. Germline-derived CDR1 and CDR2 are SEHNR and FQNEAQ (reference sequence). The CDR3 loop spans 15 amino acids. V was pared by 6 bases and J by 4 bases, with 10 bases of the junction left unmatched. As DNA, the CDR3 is TGTGCCAGCAGACGCCGACAGGGTGGTTCAGATACGCAGTATTTT. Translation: CASRRRQGGSDTQYF.

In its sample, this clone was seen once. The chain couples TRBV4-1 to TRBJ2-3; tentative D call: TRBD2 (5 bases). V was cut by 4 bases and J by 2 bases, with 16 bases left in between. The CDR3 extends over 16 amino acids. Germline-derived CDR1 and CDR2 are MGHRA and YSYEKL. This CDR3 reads CASSPQESGSTDTQYF. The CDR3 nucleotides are TGCGCCAGCAGCCCGCAAGAGAGCGGTTCCACAGATACGCAGTATTTT.

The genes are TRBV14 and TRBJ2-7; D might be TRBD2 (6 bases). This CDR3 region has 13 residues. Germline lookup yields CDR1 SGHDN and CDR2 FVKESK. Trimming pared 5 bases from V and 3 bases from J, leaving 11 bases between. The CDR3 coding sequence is TGTGCCAGCAGCTCTCAAGCGGGCTACGAGCAGTACGTC. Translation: CASSSQAGYEQYV.

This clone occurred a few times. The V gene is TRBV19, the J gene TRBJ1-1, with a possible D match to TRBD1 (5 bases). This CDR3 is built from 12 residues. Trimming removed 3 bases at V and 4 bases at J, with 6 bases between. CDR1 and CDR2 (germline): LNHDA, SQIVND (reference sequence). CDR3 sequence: CASSMGGTEAFF. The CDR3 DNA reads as TGTGCCAGTAGTATGGGGGGCACTGAAGCTTTCTTT.

The CDR3 bases are TGCAGCGTTTCTCAGGATAGCAATCAGCCCCAGCATTTT. It translates to CSVSQDSNQPQHF. This chain joins TRBV29-1 and TRBJ1-5; no clear D gene. Per germline, CDR1 SQVTM and CDR2 ANQGSEA. CDR3 size: 13 residues. Trimming cost V 5 bases and J 0 bases, with 8 bases left between them.

This CDR3 is CASRSGTGGAYEQYF. The DNA of the CDR3 is TGTGCCAGCAGGAGTGGGACAGGGGGCGCCTACGAGCAGTACTTC. The V and J genes are TRBV2 and TRBJ2-7, with 12 bases identical to TRBD1. Per the germline V gene, CDR1 is SNHLY and CDR2 is FYNNEI. Trimming cost V 6 bases and J 2 bases; bases outside gene matches: 5. There are 15 residues in the CDR3. Based on the CDR3 plus reference TRBV2 and TRBJ2-7, the full variable domain is EPEVTQTPSHQVTQMGQEVILRCVPISNHLYFYWYRQILGQKVEFLVSFYNNEISEKSEIFDDQFSVERPDGSNFTLKIRSTKLEDSAMYFCASRSGTGGAYEQYFGPGTRLTVT.

The CDR3 DNA follows: TGTGCCAGCAGCCGACACCCCGGGGAGTCTGGAAACACCATATATTTT. Its translation is CASSRHPGESGNTIYF. The V and J genes are TRBV5-6 and TRBJ1-3, with D unclear. Germline V gene data show CDR1 as SGHDT and CDR2 as YYEEEE. The V and J ends lost 4 bases and 1 base respectively, with 15 bases between them. This CDR3 region has 16 residues.

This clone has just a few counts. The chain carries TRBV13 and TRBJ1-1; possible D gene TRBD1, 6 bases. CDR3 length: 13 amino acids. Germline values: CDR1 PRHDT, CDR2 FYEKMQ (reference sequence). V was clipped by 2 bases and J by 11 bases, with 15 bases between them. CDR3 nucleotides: TGTGCCAGCAGCTTATCGGACAGTTCTCGCGCTTTCTTT. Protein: CASSLSDSSRAFF.

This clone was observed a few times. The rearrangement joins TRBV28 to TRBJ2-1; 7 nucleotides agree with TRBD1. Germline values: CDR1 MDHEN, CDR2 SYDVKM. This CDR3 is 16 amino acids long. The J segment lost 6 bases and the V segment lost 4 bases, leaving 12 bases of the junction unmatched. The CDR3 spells CASSSPASGQANEQFF. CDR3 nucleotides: TGTGCCAGCAGTTCGCCGGCCTCCGGACAGGCCAATGAGCAGTTCTTC.

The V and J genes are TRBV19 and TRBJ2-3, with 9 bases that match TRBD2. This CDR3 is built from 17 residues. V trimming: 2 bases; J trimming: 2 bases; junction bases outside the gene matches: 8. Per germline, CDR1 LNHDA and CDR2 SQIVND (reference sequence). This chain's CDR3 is CASSISWAGGDTDTQYF. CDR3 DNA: TGTGCCAGTAGTATAAGTTGGGCGGGAGGGGACACAGATACGCAGTATTTT.